Below, one TCR beta chain is given with its context. Its antigen is undetermined. Trimming cost V 4 bases and J 1 base, with 13 bases left between them. CDR1 MNHNS and CDR2 SASEGT come from the germline V gene. CDR3 size: 15 residues. This entry belongs to a study of shared clonotypes between healthy human individuals. Study-level findings and limits: Limitation of the genetic and exposure-history diversity represented came from the few donors. Clonotypes not shared had lower generation probabilities than those common to all four donors.

CD4+ cells were split into CD45RA+ naive and CD45RA-negative memory subsets. Per the study methods: Quality scores were absent from the junction-only immunoSEQ sequences, so filtering differed. Using immunoSEQ multiplex PCR, the repertoire was profiled, and TCRdb retains in-frame clones only, with some absent. V, J and clone size were drawn from that table, and D and trimming were deduced from the DNA. This sample yields more than 2,000,000 clones, of which approximately 93% are seen a single time; 0.35% to 0.45% belongs to the top ten. V usage is TRBV6-1 and J usage is TRBJ2-5; D not resolved. The specimen was naive CD4+ T cells from PBMCs. Subset meaning: CD45RA+ positively selected. This clonotype was sampled from a man younger than 35 in good health. Some clones in this sample may be carry-over from other donors' samples. The CDR3 DNA reads as TGTGCCAGCAGTGCCCACACGACCCTCCAAGAGACCCAGTACTTC. It specifies CASSAHTTLQETQYF.